The sequence of this T cell receptor beta chain was determined in a study of shared clonotypes between healthy human individuals. There are 15 residues in the CDR3. The germline V and J ends were trimmed by 1 base and 4 bases, with 11 bases remaining between them. CDR1 is SGHTA and CDR2 is FQGTGA in the germline V gene. Sequencing was performed with immunoSEQ multiplex PCR; in TCRdb, only in-frame clones are kept and a portion is missing. The data show 2 million to 2.5 million clones, around 90% seen once. This TCR came from a man between 18 and 29 years old in good health. Some clones in this sample may be carry-over from other donors' samples. Source material: naive CD4+ T cells from PBMCs. Subset specified: CD45RA+ positively selected. J is TRBJ2-1 and V is TRBV7-3; D uncertain. As DNA, the CDR3 is TGTGCCAGCAGCTTAAATCCGGCGGCTTACAATGAGCAGTTCTTC. It translates to CASSLNPAAYNEQFF.